The 17 T cell receptor beta chains below come from one sample, sequenced in a study of T cell responses to AZD1222 COVID-19 vaccine. Data came from immunoSEQ multiplex PCR; TCRdb stores just in-frame clones and leaves some out. The repertoire holds about 130,000 clones, approximately 93% seen once, with around 3.1% in the top ten. Sequences were derived from peripheral blood, sampled on day 0 of AZD1222 vaccination. All receptors come from an adult in good health.

The chain combines TRBV21-1 with TRBJ2-2; TRBD2 is the table's D call, not checked against the DNA. TRBV21-1 is a listed pseudogene. The CDR3 extends over 15 amino acids. CDR3: CASSKSPRRTGELFF. The CDR3 DNA reads TGTGCCAGCAGCAAATCCCCCCGTCGCACCGGGGAGCTGTTTTTT.

The chain recombines TRBV7-3 with TRBJ2-5; D might be TRBD1 (5 bases). Germline-derived CDR1 and CDR2 are SGHTA and FQGTGA. V was trimmed by 3 bases and J by 7 bases, leaving 12 bases between them. CDR3 length: 13 amino acids. The CDR3, as DNA: TGTGCCAGCAGCTTCTCATCAAGGGGGACCCAGTACTTC. This sequence encodes CASSFSSRGTQYF. The full variable domain, its missing parts supplied by reference TRBV7-3 and TRBJ2-5, is GAGVSQTPSNKVTEKGKYVELRCDPISGHTALYWYRQSLGQGPEFLIYFQGTGAADDSGLPNDRFFAVRPEGSVSTLKIQRTERGDSAVYLCASSFSSRGTQYFGPGTRLLVL.

The rearrangement uses TRBV5-4 and TRBJ1-6; maybe TRBD1 (5 bases). In germline, CDR1 is SGHNT, CDR2 YYREEE (reference sequence). The CDR3 totals 14 residues. Trimming stripped 1 base from V and 8 bases from J, with 10 bases between. The CDR3 DNA sequence: TGTGCCAGCAGCTTGTCTCAGGGTTATTCACCCCTCCACTTT. Its protein is CASSLSQGYSPLHF. Drawing the rest from reference TRBV5-4 and TRBJ1-6, the complete variable domain is ETGVTQSPTHLIKTRGQQVTLRCSSQSGHNTVSWYQQALGQGPQFIFQYYREEENGRGNFPPRFSGLQFPNYSSELNVNALELDDSALYLCASSLSQGYSPLHFGNGTRLTVT.

The chain carries TRBV5-1 and TRBJ1-2, with no clear D. The CDR3 runs to 15 residues. The germline CDR1 and CDR2 sequences are SGHRS and YFSETQ. V was shortened by 0 bases and J by 4 bases, with 13 bases between the two germline ends. CDR3 sequence reads: CASSLAPGYLYGYTF. CDR3 coding DNA: TGCGCCAGCAGCTTGGCCCCGGGATACCTCTATGGCTACACCTTC. Based on the CDR3 plus reference TRBV5-1 and TRBJ1-2, the full variable domain is KAGVTQTPRYLIKTRGQQVTLSCSPISGHRSVSWYQQTPGQGLQFLFEYFSETQRNKGNFPGRFSGRQFSNSRSEMNVSTLELGDSALYLCASSLAPGYLYGYTFGSGTRLTVV.

This clone was counted a single time. The chain has TRBV30 and TRBJ2-2, with D hard to call. Trimming shortened V by 5 bases and J by 0 bases, and 10 bases separated the two germline ends. From germline, CDR1 is GTSNPN and CDR2 SVGIG (reference sequence). The CDR3 length is 14 residues. The chain's CDR3 is CAWLYGANTGELFF. The CDR3 DNA reads as TGTGCCTGGCTCTACGGTGCGAACACCGGGGAGCTGTTTTTT.

The rearrangement joins TRBV28 to TRBJ2-7; D is ambiguous. The CDR3 sequence is 12 residues long. Trimming took 6 bases from V and 3 from J, leaving 9 bases between them. The germline V gene has CDR1 MDHEN and CDR2 SYDVKM. CDR3 in amino acids: CASRQNVYEQYF. The CDR3 coding sequence is TGTGCCAGCAGACAGAACGTCTACGAGCAGTACTTC.

V gene TRBV6-1 combines with J gene TRBJ1-1; no reliable D call. The CDR3 runs 20 residues. Deletions cut 5 bases from V and 3 bases from J, with 31 bases between. Germline values: CDR1 MNHNS, CDR2 SASEGT. DNA of the CDR3: TGTGCCAGCAGTAAAGTCTACCCGGGCAGGAGGACGCTATGGGACACTGAAGCTTTCTTT. Protein: CASSKVYPGRRTLWDTEAFF.

The gene calls are TRBV10-2 and TRBJ1-1, with D unresolved. The CDR3 is 15 amino acids. The germline V gene has CDR1 WSHSY and CDR2 SAAADI. V was clipped by 3 bases and J by 0 bases, with 11 bases between them. The DNA for the CDR3 is TGCGCCAGCAGTGAAGGGAGCGTCTTGAACACTGAAGCTTTCTTT. This gives the protein CASSEGSVLNTEAFF.

This rearrangement joins TRBV30 to TRBJ1-5; possible D gene TRBD1, 6 bases. The CDR3 loop spans 14 amino acids. V was clipped by 0 bases and J by 7 bases, with 13 bases between them. Looked up from germline, CDR1 is GTSNPN and CDR2 is SVGIG (reference sequence). CDR3 sequence: CAWSVGGIRQPQHF. Here the CDR3 DNA reads TGTGCCTGGAGTGTAGGGGGGATAAGACAGCCCCAGCATTTT.

The chain combines TRBV2 with TRBJ1-3; maybe TRBD1 (6 bases). Per germline, CDR1 SNHLY and CDR2 FYNNEI. The CDR3 has 14 amino acids. With 7 bases removed from V and 2 bases from J, the gap between germline ends came to 12 bases. CDR3 loop: CASKKQGPGNTIYF. CDR3 in DNA: TGTGCCAGCAAAAAACAGGGACCTGGAAACACCATATATTTT.

The chain combines TRBV19 with TRBJ2-1; possibly TRBD2 for D (6 bases). CDR1 is LNHDA, CDR2 SQIVND, per germline (reference sequence). The CDR3 is made up of 16 amino acids. V was cut by 4 bases and J by 2 bases, with 15 bases left in between. The CDR3 DNA reads TGTGCCAGTAGTAAACCGGGAGCTATCGCCTACAATGAGCAGTTCTTC. The encoded protein is CASSKPGAIAYNEQFF.

J is TRBJ2-7 and V is TRBV27, with D possibly matching TRBD1 (5 bases). CDR3 length: 13 residues. V lost 3 bases and J 2 bases, leaving 8 bases between the germline ends. The germline V gene has CDR1 MNHEY and CDR2 SMNVEV (reference sequence). CDR3 region: CASSFSTAYEQYF. CDR3 bases: TGTGCCAGCAGTTTCTCGACAGCCTACGAGCAGTACTTC.

The chain uses TRBV7-3 and TRBJ1-3; D perhaps matches TRBD1 (5 bases). CDR1 is SGHTA and CDR2 is FQGTGA in the germline V gene. Trimming pared 0 bases from V and 8 bases from J, leaving 8 bases between. The CDR3 spans 13 residues. CDR3 amino acids: CASSLTGVDTIYF. In nucleotides, the CDR3 is TGTGCCAGCAGCTTAACGGGGGTGGACACCATATATTTT.

J is TRBJ1-2 and V is TRBV4-2; D remains unclear. Germline lookup yields CDR1 LGHNA and CDR2 YNFKEQ. V was trimmed by 1 base and J by 4 bases, leaving 13 bases between them. The CDR3 covers 15 residues. The CDR3 loop reads CASSQASRQLYGYTF. As DNA, the CDR3 is TGTGCCAGCAGCCAAGCATCTAGGCAGCTCTATGGCTACACCTTC.

This chain links TRBV28 with TRBJ1-5, with 11 positions matching TRBD1. Germline V gene sequence: CDR1 MDHEN, CDR2 SYDVKM. J was trimmed by 0 bases and V by 8 bases; bases with no gene match: 6. The CDR3 spans 16 residues. The CDR3 protein is CASRDRGDNSNQPQHF. Written as DNA, the CDR3 is TGTGCCAGCCGGGACAGGGGGGATAATAGCAATCAGCCCCAGCATTTT.

CDR3 sequence (DNA): TGTGCCATCAGGACTAGCGGGAGTTCACCCGGGGAGCTGTTTTTT. It yields the protein CAIRTSGSSPGELFF. The rearrangement links TRBV10-3 to TRBJ2-2; 12 bases are shared with TRBD2. With V trimmed by 6 bases and J by 6 bases, 5 bases remained unmatched. Per the germline V gene, CDR1 is ENHRY and CDR2 is SYGVKD. This CDR3 is built from 15 residues.

There are a few counts of this clone. The rearrangement links TRBV6-6 to TRBJ2-2; D remains unclear. Trimming removed 7 bases at V and 3 bases at J, with 6 bases between. This CDR3 is 12 amino acids long. The germline V gene has CDR1 MNHNY and CDR2 SVGAGI (reference sequence). This chain's CDR3 is CASTVYTGELFF. CDR3 bases: TGTGCCAGCACCGTTTACACCGGGGAGCTGTTTTTT.